The clone carrying this T cell receptor (beta chain) was detected once. This specimen belongs to a study of Tregs in tolerant kidney transplant recipients. Generated by immunoSEQ multiplex PCR, the TCRdb table keeps only in-frame clones and is missing some. The sample includes nearly 95,000 clones, 93% of them seen just once. Sequences were derived from CD4+ T cells from blood, sampled before the transplant. The source of this sequence is a human donor who received a combined kidney and bone marrow transplant.

CDR3: CASTPTPGGNTEAFF. The CDR3 region has the DNA TGCGCCAGCACCCCCACCCCCGGGGGGAACACTGAAGCTTTCTTT. The chain joins TRBV4-3 to TRBJ1-1, with D possibly being TRBD1 (5 bases). The CDR3 contains 15 residues. V was pared by 7 bases and J by 1 base, with 16 bases between. Germline V gives CDR1 LGHNA, CDR2 YSLEER.